Reported below is one T cell receptor beta chain. Its matching antigen is unknown. The CDR3 is made up of 17 amino acids. Germline V gene lookup returns CDR1 LNHDA and CDR2 SQIVND (reference sequence). V was clipped by 4 bases and J by 0 bases; unmatched bases: 7. TCRdb reprocessed the reads with MiXCR, giving one entry per CDR3 protein. The sample has around 300,000 distinct CDR3 sequences, around 20% seen once. This record belongs to a study of T cell repertoires in cytomegalovirus infection. Study summary: Recently identified HLA-C-restricted and well-studied HLA-B-restricted CMV epitopes were used. TCR beta signatures that were public indicated CMV infection and matching HLA type. Overall study results and limits: Within the response measured ex vivo, HLA-C-restricted CMV-specific TCR beta clonotypes were dominant. The study identified carriers of CMV plus the relevant HLA from cumulative public TCR beta family frequency.

This rearrangement joins TRBV19 to TRBJ2-1; 9 bases agree with TRBD1. The source of this sequence is a human donor in good health (CMV status not recorded). Some clones in this sample may be carry-over from other donors' samples. The sample was cultured PBMCs, taken from culture after CMV antigen stimulation. The CDR3 is CASSKGGQGSSYNEQFF. The CDR3 coding sequence is TGTGCCAGTAGTAAGGGGGGACAGGGTAGCTCCTACAATGAGCAGTTCTTC.